One sample yielded the 4 T cell receptor beta chains listed below, sequenced in a study of CD8+ T cells in alopecia areata. RNA was extracted and reverse transcribed into cDNA as the sequencing template. Here immunoSEQ multiplex PCR was the method, and the copy in TCRdb shows in-frame clones only, minus some. The data contain some 110,000 clones, 55% to 65% of them singletons. The sample taken for sequencing was CD4+ T cells sorted from blood. These receptors came from a human donor in good health.

The rearrangement uses TRBV30 and TRBJ1-2, with 7 bases that match TRBD1. Trimming took 4 bases from V and 5 from J; bases not matched to a gene: 25. Germline CDR1 and CDR2: GTSNPN and SVGIG (reference sequence). The CDR3 contains 19 residues. The CDR3 here is CAWTHGSPGLTGRRYGYTF. The CDR3 coding sequence is TGTGCCTGGACCCACGGCTCTCCCGGATTGACAGGGCGGAGATATGGCTACACCTTC.

This clone was counted a few times. This chain uses TRBV29-1 with TRBJ1-1; no reliable D call. V was shortened by 6 bases and J by 1 base, with 9 bases between the two germline ends. Germline V gene lookup returns CDR1 SQVTM and CDR2 ANQGSEA. There are 12 residues in the CDR3. Written as DNA, the CDR3 is TGCAGCGTGGGGTGGGAGAACACTGAAGCTTTCTTT. Amino acid sequence: CSVGWENTEAFF.

As concerns this clone: Because it lacks the conserved phenylalanine or tryptophan at the end, this CDR3 is likely a read error. The DNA is left out, because the CDR3 cannot be placed on it with certainty; the CDR3 is given as TCRdb lists it. V usage is TRBV30 and J usage is TRBJ1-2. Germline assignment: CDR1 GTSNPN and CDR2 SVGIG (reference sequence). Both ends counted, the CDR3 spans 11 residues. This chain's CDR3 is CAWSIEAFGQV.

V is TRBV5-6 and J is TRBJ2-1; D not certain. Germline V CDR1 and CDR2: SGHDT, YYEEEE. CDR3 length: 16 amino acids. Between the trimmed V and J ends, which lost 3 bases and 2 bases, there was a span of 15 bases. CDR3 bases: TGTGCCAGCAGCTCGTACCAGACCGCACCCTACAATGAGCAGTTCTTC. This sequence encodes CASSSYQTAPYNEQFF.